These T cell receptor beta chains were read from a single sample in a study of blood T cell repertoires in COVID-19. The table came from immunoSEQ multiplex PCR; TCRdb's copy has only in-frame clones and leaves some out. The profile shows nearly 55,000 clones, 86% of them singletons. The sample taken for sequencing was peripheral blood. The receptors were gathered from an older man with active COVID-19. Both conserved end residues are trimmed from each CDR3.

TRBV29-1	TRBJ1-2	SVEEAGVRYT
TRBV6-5	TRBJ1-2	ASSSQGDYGYT
TRBV7-2	TRBJ2-3	ASSSRGAGGGDTQY
TRBV12-3/TRBV12-4	TRBJ1-1	ASSFGTEAF
TRBV19	TRBJ2-4	ASAPGQGAREY
TRBV19	TRBJ1-2	ASRPGPDRGYGYT
TRBV6-5	TRBJ1-1	ASSSSGGSTEAF
TRBV6-4	TRBJ2-2	ASSELADAGELF
TRBV7-3	TRBJ1-6	ASSLTRAGNSPLH
TRBV6-5	TRBJ1-1	ASRGGQGAIWAF
TRBV4-1	TRBJ2-5	ASSHVPPGETQY
TRBV28	TRBJ1-2	ASSSRGQGNYGYT
TRBV3-1/TRBV3-2	TRBJ2-7	ASSQASLGQY
TRBV2	TRBJ2-1	ASSEKRGPGEQF
TRBV2	TRBJ2-1	ASSVNSPYNEQF
TRBV5-1	TRBJ2-5	ASSLTGEETQY
TRBV7-2	TRBJ2-7	ASSLDLRTGSEQY
TRBV5-6	TRBJ1-3	ASSSRVGNTIY
TRBV25-1	TRBJ1-2	ASSESRVPYGYT
TRBV7-2	TRBJ2-7	ASSRDKSSYEQY
TRBV7-2	TRBJ1-3	ASSFLGQSGNTIY
TRBV5-1	TRBJ2-2	ASSRDRVGGELF
TRBV9	TRBJ1-4	ASSVAGQGGKLF
TRBV4-2	TRBJ2-7	ASSQDPQYGEQY
TRBV7-2	TRBJ2-1	ASSLAGQFYNEQF
TRBV19	TRBJ2-3	ASSIDGAGTDTQY
TRBV11-3	TRBJ2-7	ASSFGGAYEQY
TRBV11-2	TRBJ2-5	ASSLGPAVQETQY
TRBV2	TRBJ2-3	ASSAMGLAGARGSSTDTQY
TRBV7-9	TRBJ2-7	ASSSRTGGEQY
TRBV12-3/TRBV12-4	TRBJ2-7	ASSPGGEGSH
TRBV4-1	TRBJ2-3	ASSQDYPTSDTQY
TRBV7-2	TRBJ2-7	ASSMTSGLDEQY
TRBV18	TRBJ1-4	ASSLVRGFEEKLF
TRBV2	TRBJ1-5	ASSVPTGGFQSNQPQH
TRBV7-2	TRBJ1-2	ASSQPQGGYT
TRBV7-2	TRBJ1-2	ASSTPDSRGGYT
TRBV5-8	TRBJ2-1	ASSLEAYSYNEQF
TRBV10-3	TRBJ2-3	AIESGGGATDTQY
TRBV2	TRBJ2-3	ASTETSVADTQY
TRBV4-3	TRBJ1-5	ASSQGTGNQPQH
TRBV29-1	TRBJ1-2	SVSVSYGYT
TRBV4-3	TRBJ2-2	ASSQEGQGDTGELF
TRBV12-5	TRBJ2-7	ASGLEDTNQY
TRBV11-3	TRBJ2-6	ASSLETGANVLT
TRBV9	TRBJ1-5	ASSPQPSQPQH
TRBV2	TRBJ2-3	ASSEAELAGLTDTQY
TRBV19	TRBJ2-1	ASRARTGAYNEQF
TRBV3-1/TRBV3-2	TRBJ1-2	ASSQDEYGYT
TRBV3-1/TRBV3-2	TRBJ1-2	ASSLGTGVFYGYT
TRBV3-1/TRBV3-2	TRBJ1-5	ASSQGAGPGRPQH
TRBV7-9	TRBJ2-2	ASSFPPMETDTGELF
TRBV19	TRBJ1-1	ASSIRGNTEAF
TRBV12-3/TRBV12-4	TRBJ2-7	ASRARAGYEQY